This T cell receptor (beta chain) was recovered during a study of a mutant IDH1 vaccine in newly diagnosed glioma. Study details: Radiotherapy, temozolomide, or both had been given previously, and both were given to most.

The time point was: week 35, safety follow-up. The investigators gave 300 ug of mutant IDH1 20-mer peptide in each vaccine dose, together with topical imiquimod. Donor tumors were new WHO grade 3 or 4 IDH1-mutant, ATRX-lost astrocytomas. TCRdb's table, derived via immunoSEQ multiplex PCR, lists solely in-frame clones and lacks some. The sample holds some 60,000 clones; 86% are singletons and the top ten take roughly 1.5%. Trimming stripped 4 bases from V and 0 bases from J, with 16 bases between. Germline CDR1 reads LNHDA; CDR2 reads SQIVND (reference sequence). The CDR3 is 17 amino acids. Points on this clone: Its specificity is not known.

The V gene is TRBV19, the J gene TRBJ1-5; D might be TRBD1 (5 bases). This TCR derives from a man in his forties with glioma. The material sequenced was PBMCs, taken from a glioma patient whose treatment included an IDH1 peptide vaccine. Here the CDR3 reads CASSTTIRDGSNQPQHF. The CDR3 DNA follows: TGTGCCAGTAGTACAACAATAAGGGACGGTAGCAATCAGCCCCAGCATTTT.